This T cell receptor (beta chain) was identified in a study of cytomegalovirus exposure and HLA in healthy donors. In the PCR, 60 Vbeta and 13 Jbeta primers were used. Original handling: Later, tens of millions of unique TCR beta chains were counted in an analysis, and roughly 10 million of them were shared. The method was immunoSEQ multiplex PCR; TCRdb's version includes in-frame clones alone and lacks a portion of them. V, J and clone size were drawn from that table, and D and trimming were deduced from the DNA. The sample has 150,000 to 200,000 clones; around 77% are singletons. Study-level findings and limits: A classifier reportedly called cytomegalovirus status with high sensitivity and specificity. The study recorded 160 or so TCR beta chains that were cytomegalovirus-associated.

J was trimmed by 7 bases and V by 7 bases; bases with no gene match: 16. The CDR3 contains 15 residues. Germline lookup yields CDR1 SGHTA and CDR2 FQGNSA. This clone is a singleton in its sample. Its cognate antigen is unknown. The rearrangement uses TRBV7-2 and TRBJ2-7; 7 nucleotides agree with TRBD2. This TCR came from a man aged 25 to 45 in good health and CMV-seronegative. What was sequenced was PBMCs. CDR3 residues: CASILGAGAFREQYF. CDR3 bases: TGTGCCAGCATTTTAGGGGCGGGAGCCTTTCGAGAGCAGTACTTC.